A single sample gave rise to the 3 T cell receptor beta chains below, sequenced in a study of OX40 agonist ivuxolimab in advanced cancers. The library was obtained by the immunoSEQ multiplex PCR assay. TCRdb carries this immuneACCESS record with in-frame sequences only. Its versions omit some clonotypes, under half of them owing to an unresolved V gene in the studies checked, with the rest unexplained. The sample records 65,000 to 85,000 clones, under 95% of which are singletons. The ten largest clones represent 13% to 15% of the sample. The sample consisted of CD4+ or CD8+ T cells sorted from blood, taken in a trial of the OX40 agonist ivuxolimab. These receptors were obtained from an adult with an advanced solid tumor such as melanoma, head and neck, liver or kidney cancer.

The gene calls are TRBV29-1 and TRBJ2-1; possible D gene TRBD1, 5 bases. V was pared by 7 bases and J by 7 bases, with 17 bases between. The CDR3 sequence is 13 residues long. Germline lookup yields CDR1 SQVTM and CDR2 ANQGSEA. In DNA, the CDR3 is TGCAGCGCTGAGGCCCAGGGTTTGAATGAGCAGTTCTTC. Translated: CSAEAQGLNEQFF.

The rearrangement uses TRBV29-1 and TRBJ2-1, with TRBD2 identical over 9 bases. This CDR3 contains 13 residues. Per germline, CDR1 SQVTM and CDR2 ANQGSEA. Trimming removed 5 bases from V and 4 bases from J; junction bases left unmatched: 3. CDR3 DNA: TGCAGCGTTAGAGCGGGGGGTTACAATGAGCAGTTCTTC. Translating it yields CSVRAGGYNEQFF.

The chain recombines TRBV27 with TRBJ1-2; 10 bases are a match to TRBD1. This CDR3 comprises 14 residues. The V and J ends lost 5 bases and 2 bases, in that order; junction bases with no gene match: 2. Germline-derived CDR1 and CDR2 are MNHEY and SMNVEV (reference sequence). The CDR3 loop reads CASSPGQGNYGYTF. As DNA, the CDR3 is TGTGCCAGCAGTCCGGGACAGGGGAACTATGGCTACACCTTC.